The rows below give T cell receptor beta chains drawn from one sample of a study of shared clonotypes between healthy human individuals. Repertoires were generated with immunoSEQ multiplex PCR, while TCRdb's copy carries only in-frame clones and drops some. The table includes over 2 million clones, roughly 94% detected once. Sequenced input: naive CD4+ T cells sorted from blood. These receptors all come from a young man in good health. Each CDR3 is given with its conserved first and last residue. D genes are given only for firm matches. Size values are once, few and many counts, or a class for expanded clones, and some rows have none.

j_call clone_size cdr3_length v_call d_call cdr3_aa cdr3_nt
TRBJ2-3 once 15 TRBV27 TRBD2 CASSPVGTRMDTQYF TGTGCCAGCAGCCCCGTTGGGACTAGGATGGATACGCAGTATTTT
TRBJ2-5 once 13 TRBV7-9 - CASSLPDQETQYF TGTGCCAGCAGCTTACCAGACCAAGAGACCCAGTACTTC
TRBJ1-2 - 14 TRBV6-5 - CASSHSASQDGYTF TGTGCCAGCAGCCACTCCGCGAGTCAGGATGGCTACACCTTC
TRBJ1-2 - 12 TRBV5-8 - CASSLAGAHYTF TGTGCCAGCAGCTTGGCCGGGGCTCACTACACCTTC
TRBJ1-5 - 19 TRBV5-6 - CASSLVRGINVLGNQPQHF TGTGCCAGCAGCTTGGTTCGGGGAATCAATGTATTGGGCAATCAGCCCCAGCATTTT
TRBJ2-1 - 15 TRBV5-6 - CASSQPGQAENEQFF TGTGCCAGCAGCCAACCCGGGCAGGCCGAAAATGAGCAGTTCTTC
TRBJ1-5 - 15 TRBV28 - CASSLEGSSNQPQHF TGTGCCAGCAGTTTAGAGGGGTCTAGCAATCAGCCCCAGCATTTT
TRBJ2-1 - 14 TRBV25-1 - CASSGPLLHDEQFF TGTGCCAGCAGTGGGCCCCTCCTGCACGATGAGCAGTTCTTC
TRBJ2-7 - 14 TRBV27 TRBD2 CASSFGAGPYEQYF TGTGCCAGCAGTTTCGGAGCGGGACCCTACGAGCAGTACTTC
TRBJ1-3 - 17 TRBV28 TRBD1 CASSPQGGVSSGNTIYF TGTGCCAGCAGTCCACAGGGGGGGGTCAGCTCTGGAAACACCATATATTTT
TRBJ2-6 - 16 TRBV7-8 - CASSADRTSGANVLTF TGTGCCAGCAGCGCCGACAGGACCTCTGGGGCCAACGTCCTGACTTTC
TRBJ1-3 - 17 TRBV7-9 - CASSPRGWSNSGNTIYF TGTGCCAGCAGCCCTAGAGGTTGGTCGAACTCTGGAAACACCATATATTTT
TRBJ2-1 - 14 TRBV7-2 - CASSRPLVGNEQFF TGTGCCAGCAGCCGGCCCTTGGTAGGCAATGAGCAGTTCTTC
TRBJ2-7 once 15 TRBV6-6 TRBD1 CASSRPGQGVDEQYF TGTGCCAGCAGCCGCCCGGGACAGGGGGTTGACGAGCAGTACTTC
TRBJ2-1 - 16 TRBV10-3 TRBD2 CAISGGGRGVYNEQFF TGTGCCATCAGTGGGGGCGGGAGGGGAGTCTACAATGAGCAGTTCTTC
TRBJ2-7 few 16 TRBV4-1 - CASSNFPGTSSYEQYF TGCGCCAGCAGCAACTTCCCGGGAACGAGCTCCTACGAGCAGTACTTC
TRBJ2-7 - 13 TRBV27 - CASKVPNSYEQYF TGTGCCAGCAAGGTTCCCAACTCCTACGAGCAGTACTTC
TRBJ2-7 - 16 TRBV5-4 TRBD2 CASSFRGGQTSYEQYF TGTGCCAGCAGCTTCCGGGGGGGCCAGACGTCCTACGAGCAGTACTTC
TRBJ2-7 - 16 TRBV6-6 - CASSYSGRAGAYEQYF TGTGCCAGCAGTTACTCGGGGCGGGCTGGGGCCTACGAGCAGTACTTC
TRBJ2-6 - 15 TRBV6-1 - CASSLQGTGANVLTF TGTGCCAGCAGTTTACAGGGCACTGGGGCCAACGTCCTGACTTTC
TRBJ1-3 - 15 TRBV2 TRBD1 CASSLRQGPGNTIYF TGTGCCAGCAGCTTGAGACAGGGTCCTGGAAACACCATATATTTT
TRBJ1-6 - 14 TRBV27 - CASRPRGYNSPLHF TGTGCCAGCAGACCCCGCGGTTATAATTCACCCCTCCACTTT
TRBJ2-1 - 17 TRBV4-1 TRBD2 CASSQETSGSRYNEQFF TGCGCCAGCAGCCAAGAGACTAGCGGGAGTCGGTACAATGAGCAGTTCTTC
TRBJ1-1 - 11 TRBV5-6 - CASSWGPEAFF TGTGCCAGCAGCTGGGGCCCTGAAGCTTTCTTT
TRBJ2-3 - 13 TRBV5-1 - CASSFSGADTQYF TGCGCCAGCAGCTTCTCGGGTGCAGATACGCAGTATTTT
TRBJ1-1 - 13 TRBV30 TRBD1 CAWRQTGGGMAFF TGTGCCTGGAGACAAACAGGGGGCGGCATGGCTTTCTTT
TRBJ2-7 - 15 TRBV19 TRBD1 CASQTGQGSSYEQYF TGTGCCAGTCAAACGGGACAGGGTAGCTCCTACGAGCAGTACTTC
TRBJ2-3 - 17 TRBV2 - CASSEMWGALVTDTQYF TGTGCCAGCAGTGAAATGTGGGGGGCTCTTGTCACAGATACGCAGTATTTT
TRBJ2-3 - 13 TRBV5-1 TRBD1 CASRTGGTDTQYF TGCGCCAGCAGGACAGGGGGCACAGATACGCAGTATTTT
TRBJ2-5 - 16 TRBV7-7 TRBD2 CASSSGLAGLQETQYF TGTGCTAGCAGCTCAGGACTAGCGGGACTCCAAGAGACCCAGTACTTC
TRBJ2-7 once 11 TRBV28 - CASSGDYEQYF TGTGCCAGCAGTGGTGACTACGAGCAGTACTTC
TRBJ1-4 - 14 TRBV10-3 - CAISANGDNEKLFF TGTGCCATCAGTGCGAACGGCGATAATGAAAAACTGTTTTTT
TRBJ2-1 - 16 TRBV6-1 TRBD2 CASSDSGTSGINEQFF TGTGCCAGCAGTGATTCCGGGACTAGCGGAATCAATGAGCAGTTCTTC